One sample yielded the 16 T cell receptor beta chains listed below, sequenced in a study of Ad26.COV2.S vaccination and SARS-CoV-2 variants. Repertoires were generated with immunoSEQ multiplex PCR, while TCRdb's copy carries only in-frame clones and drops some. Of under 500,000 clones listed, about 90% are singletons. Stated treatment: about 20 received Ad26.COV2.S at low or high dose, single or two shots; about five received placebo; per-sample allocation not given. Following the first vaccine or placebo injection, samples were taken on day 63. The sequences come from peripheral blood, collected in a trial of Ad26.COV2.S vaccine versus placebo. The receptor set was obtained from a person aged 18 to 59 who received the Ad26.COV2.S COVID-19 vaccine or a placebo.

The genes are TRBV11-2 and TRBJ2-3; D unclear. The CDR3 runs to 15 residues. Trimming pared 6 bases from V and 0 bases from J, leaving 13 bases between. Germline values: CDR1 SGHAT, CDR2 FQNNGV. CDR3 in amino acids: CASSWMGPSTDTQYF. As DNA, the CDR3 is TGTGCCAGCAGTTGGATGGGCCCAAGCACAGATACGCAGTATTTT.

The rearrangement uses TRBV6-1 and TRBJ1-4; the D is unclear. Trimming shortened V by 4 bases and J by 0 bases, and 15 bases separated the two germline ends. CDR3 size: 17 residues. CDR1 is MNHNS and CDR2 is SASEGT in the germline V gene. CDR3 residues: CASSVRTQVATNEKLFF. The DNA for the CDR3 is TGTGCCAGCAGTGTACGGACCCAAGTGGCAACTAATGAAAAACTGTTTTTT.

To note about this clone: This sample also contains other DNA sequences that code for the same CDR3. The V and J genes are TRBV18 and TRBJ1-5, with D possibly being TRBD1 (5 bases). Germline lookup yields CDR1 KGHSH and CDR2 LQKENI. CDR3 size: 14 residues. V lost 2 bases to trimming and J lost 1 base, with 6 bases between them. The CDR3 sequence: CASSPSGSNQPQHF. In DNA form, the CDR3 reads TGTGCCAGCTCACCATCAGGGAGCAATCAGCCCCAGCATTTT. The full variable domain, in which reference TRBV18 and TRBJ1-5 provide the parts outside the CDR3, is NAGVMQNPRHLVRRRGQEARLRCSPMKGHSHVYWYRQLPEEGLKFMVYLQKENIIDESGMPKERFSAEFPKEGPSILRIQQVVRGDSAAYFCASSPSGSNQPQHFGDGTRLSIL.

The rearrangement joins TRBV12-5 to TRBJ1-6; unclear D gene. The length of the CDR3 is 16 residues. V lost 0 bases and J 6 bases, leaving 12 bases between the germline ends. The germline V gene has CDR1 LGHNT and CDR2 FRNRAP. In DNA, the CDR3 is TGTGCTAGTGGTTTGGTAGTAGGGAAGATTAATTCACCCCTCCACTTT. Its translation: CASGLVVGKINSPLHF.

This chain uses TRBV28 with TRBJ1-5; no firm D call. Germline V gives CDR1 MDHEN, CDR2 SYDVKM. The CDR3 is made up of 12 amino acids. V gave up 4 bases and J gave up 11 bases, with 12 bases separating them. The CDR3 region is CASSSAQMTQHF. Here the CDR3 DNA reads TGTGCCAGCAGTTCCGCCCAGATGACCCAGCATTTT.

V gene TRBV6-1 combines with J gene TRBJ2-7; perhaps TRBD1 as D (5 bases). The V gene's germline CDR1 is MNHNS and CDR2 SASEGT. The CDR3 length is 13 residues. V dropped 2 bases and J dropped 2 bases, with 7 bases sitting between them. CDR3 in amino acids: CASSELDTYEQYF. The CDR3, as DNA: TGTGCCAGCAGTGAATTGGACACCTACGAGCAGTACTTC.

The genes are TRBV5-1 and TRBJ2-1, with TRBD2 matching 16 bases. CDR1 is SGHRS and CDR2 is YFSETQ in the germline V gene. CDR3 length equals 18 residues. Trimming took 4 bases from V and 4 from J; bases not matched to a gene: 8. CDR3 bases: TGCGCCAGCAGCCGCGCCGGGACTAGCGGGGGGGGATACAATGAGCAGTTCTTC. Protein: CASSRAGTSGGGYNEQFF.

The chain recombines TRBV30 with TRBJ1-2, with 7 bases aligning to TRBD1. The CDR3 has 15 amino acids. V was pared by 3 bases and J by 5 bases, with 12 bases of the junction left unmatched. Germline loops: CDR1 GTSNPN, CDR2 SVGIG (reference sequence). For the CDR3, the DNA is TGTGCCTGGAGAAACGGAGGGGGCGCATTTTATGGCTACACCTTC. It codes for CAWRNGGGAFYGYTF. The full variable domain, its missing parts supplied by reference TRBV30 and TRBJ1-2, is SQTIHQWPATLVQPVGSPLSLECTVEGTSNPNLYWYRQAAGRGLQLLFYSVGIGQISSEVPQNLSASRPQDRQFILSSKKLLLSDSGFYLCAWRNGGGAFYGYTFGSGTRLTVV.

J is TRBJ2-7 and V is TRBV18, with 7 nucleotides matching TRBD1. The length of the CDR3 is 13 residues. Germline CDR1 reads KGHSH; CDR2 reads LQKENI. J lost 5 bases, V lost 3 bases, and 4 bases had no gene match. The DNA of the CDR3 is TGTGCCAGCTCACCGGGGACAGACCACGAGCAGTACTTC. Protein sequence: CASSPGTDHEQYF.

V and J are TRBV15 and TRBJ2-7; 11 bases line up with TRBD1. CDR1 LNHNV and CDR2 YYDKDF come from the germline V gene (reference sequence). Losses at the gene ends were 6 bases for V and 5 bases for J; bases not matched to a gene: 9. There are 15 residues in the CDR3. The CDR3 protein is CATSRPGTGGNEQYF. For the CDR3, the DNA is TGTGCCACCAGTAGACCCGGGACAGGGGGAAACGAGCAGTACTTC.

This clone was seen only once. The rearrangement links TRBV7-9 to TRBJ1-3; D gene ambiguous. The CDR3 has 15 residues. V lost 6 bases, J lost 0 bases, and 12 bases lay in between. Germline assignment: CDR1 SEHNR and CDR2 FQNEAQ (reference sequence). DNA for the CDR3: TGTGCCAGCAGTTGGGAGGCGACCTCTGGAAACACCATATATTTT. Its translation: CASSWEATSGNTIYF. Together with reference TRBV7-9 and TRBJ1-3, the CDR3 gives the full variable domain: DTGVSQNPRHKITKRGQNVTFRCDPISEHNRLYWYRQTLGQGPEFLTYFQNEAQLEKSRLLSDRFSAERPKGSFSTLEIQRTEQGDSAMYLCASSWEATSGNTIYFGEGSWLTVV.

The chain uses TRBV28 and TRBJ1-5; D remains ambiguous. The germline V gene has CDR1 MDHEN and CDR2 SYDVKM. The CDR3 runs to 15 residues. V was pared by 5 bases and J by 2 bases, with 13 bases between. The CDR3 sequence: CASSRSGLGNQPQHF. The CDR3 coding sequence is TGTGCCAGCAGTCGGTCAGGTCTAGGCAATCAGCCCCAGCATTTT. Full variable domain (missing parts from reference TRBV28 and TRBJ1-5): DVKVTQSSRYLVKRTGEKVFLECVQDMDHENMFWYRQDPGLGLRLIYFSYDVKMKEKGDIPEGYSVSREKKERFSLILESASTNQTSMYLCASSRSGLGNQPQHFGDGTRLSIL.

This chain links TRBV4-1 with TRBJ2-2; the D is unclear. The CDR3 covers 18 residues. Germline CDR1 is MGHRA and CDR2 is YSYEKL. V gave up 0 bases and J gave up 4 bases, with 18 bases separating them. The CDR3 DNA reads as TGCGCCAGCAGCCAAGATCGTGTCGCAAGTACGGGCACCGGGGAGCTGTTTTTT. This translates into CASSQDRVASTGTGELFF.

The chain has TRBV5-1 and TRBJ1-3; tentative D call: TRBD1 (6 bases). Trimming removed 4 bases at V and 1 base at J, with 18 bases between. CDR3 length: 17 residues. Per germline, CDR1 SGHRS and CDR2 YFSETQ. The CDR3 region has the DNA TGCGCCAGCAGCCCAGGCGGGCAGGGGATTTCTGGAAACACCATATATTTT. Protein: CASSPGGQGISGNTIYF.

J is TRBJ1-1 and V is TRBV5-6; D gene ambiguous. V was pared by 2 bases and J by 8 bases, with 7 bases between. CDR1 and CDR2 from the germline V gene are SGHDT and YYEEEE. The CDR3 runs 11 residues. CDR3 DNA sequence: TGTGCCAGCAGCTTATTTCAAGAAGCTTTCTTT. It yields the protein CASSLFQEAFF.

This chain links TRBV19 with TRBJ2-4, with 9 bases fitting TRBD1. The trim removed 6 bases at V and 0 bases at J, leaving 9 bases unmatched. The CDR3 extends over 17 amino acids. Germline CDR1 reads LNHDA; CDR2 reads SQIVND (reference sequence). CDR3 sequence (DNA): TGTGCCAGTAGGATCAGGGGACAGGGCCTAGCCAAAAACATTCAGTACTTC. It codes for CASRIRGQGLAKNIQYF.